The clone carrying this TCR beta chain turned up a few times. TCR cDNA was made by 5'RACE template switching, adding a universal primer site and UMIs. TCRdb fed the 5' RACE reads into MiXCR, producing one record per CDR3 protein. This sample has 250,000 to 350,000 distinct CDR3 sequences; approximately 8% occur once, and the top ten carry 3% to 4%. The V and J ends lost 10 bases and 4 bases respectively, with 13 bases between them. Germline values: CDR1 MNHEY, CDR2 SVGAGI. CDR3 length: 12 amino acids. The record originates from a study of T cells after yellow fever vaccination. This specimen was CD4+ T cells sorted from PBMCs, taken 5 days after the yellow fever booster vaccination. The sequence was obtained from a man between 18 and 29 years old who received the YFV17D yellow fever vaccine. The chain couples TRBV6-5 to TRBJ1-1; D not resolved. The CDR3: CATVTIGTEAFF. The CDR3 coding sequence is TGTGCCACCGTAACCATCGGCACTGAAGCTTTCTTT.